The subject of this entry is one T cell receptor beta chain. The antigen this receptor binds is unknown. Qualities for individual bases were not recorded, and no much larger clone is one base off. What the time point label conveys for this sample: baseline before oral tofacitinib. Lesional scalp punch biopsies and peripheral blood were obtained from alopecia areata patients. After PBMCs were isolated by density centrifugation and stained for CD3, CD4 and CD8, a FACSAria was used to sort CD4+ and CD8+ T cells. Library preparation used the immunoSEQ multiplex PCR assay. RNA was extracted from all samples and reverse transcribed into cDNA as template for TCR sequencing. First-strand cDNA was synthesized with SuperScript III using a 2:1 mix of oligo-dT and random hexamers. Amplification bias was assessed with a synthetic immune receptor repertoire, and residual bias was removed computationally. Per the source publication's procedure: Raw reads were preprocessed for error removal, and CDR3 was defined according to IMGT conventions as running from the conserved cysteine to phenylalanine. To get clonality, Shannon entropy was normalized by log2 of the number of productive unique TCRs and the result was subtracted from 1. CD4 or CD8 identity of scalp clones was inferred by cross-referencing scalp TCRbeta sequences with sorted blood CD4 and CD8 repertoires. Here the immuneACCESS table is served through TCRdb, limited to in-frame sequences with V and J called. Missing clones are a known gap in these copies; in checked studies unresolved V genes cover under half, and the rest lacks a known reason. V and J calls plus clone size are reproduced from that table; the DNA served to infer D and trimming. The sample table lists 140,000 to 150,000 clones, around 51% of them with a count of one. Around 1% of the sample goes to the ten largest clones.

After removal of 1 base from V and 6 bases from J, the junction retains 5 bases not matched to a gene. Per the germline V gene (reference sequence), GTSNPN is the CDR1 and SVGIG is the CDR2. The CDR3 contains 13 residues, cysteine and phenylalanine counted. Just the 39-base CDR3 DNA is kept, in frame starting at base 1. This sample stems from a study of CD8+ T cells in alopecia areata (dated by TCRdb to the late 2010s). Regarding the study in general: The treated patients took part in an open-label pilot trial in which moderate-to-severe alopecia areata was treated with oral tofacitinib at 5 to 10 mg twice daily. Patients received tofacitinib for 6 to 18 months and were then followed off drug for 6 months to check for delayed response and recurrence. The study used high-throughput TCRbeta sequencing to examine T cell clonal expansion in alopecia areata, in both the C3H/HeJ mouse model and human patients. On the human side, TCRbeta sequencing was run on scalp tissue and on sorted CD4+ and CD8+ peripheral blood T cells from healthy controls and from alopecia areata patients with either patchy or totalis/universalis disease. Biopsies were taken from tofacitinib-treated patients at baseline and at 4 and 24 weeks of treatment, and a later scalp biopsy was taken in several of the tofacitinib-treated patients. Clonality in the scalp was compared among normal scalp (n=4), patchy alopecia areata scalp (n=8), and alopecia totalis/universalis scalp (n=8). The RNA source kit depended on sample type: the PAXgene miRNA kit for fixed scalp, the miRNeasy kit for PBMCs, and the RNeasy kit for mouse skin. immunoSEQ multiplex PCR using 35 Vbeta forward primers and 13 Jbeta reverse primers was used to amplify TCRbeta CDR3 regions. Points the paper makes about the study in general: Unlike mouse skin, where gammadelta T cells dominate, normal human skin contains resident alphabeta T cells that get sequenced too, which complicates analysis of the scalp TCR repertoire. Lesional scalp, especially in alopecia totalis/universalis, showed higher clonality and more expanded CD8+ clones than normal scalp, suggesting antigenic drive. Compared with mice, TCR sequences shared between patients were less clear, possibly partly because of HLA diversity across the patient population.

The sequence joins TRBV30 to TRBJ1-1; 7 central bases correspond to TRBD1. This sequence was found in a human donor with alopecia areata. The sequenced sample was CD4+ T cells sorted from blood, obtained at week 0. The sequence in DNA is TGTGCCTGGAGTGCCGACAGGGCGTCTGAAGCTTTCTTT. This is translated as CAWSADRASEAFF.